These 23 T cell receptor beta chains were all obtained from the same sample, sequenced in a study of shared clonotypes between healthy human individuals. It was CD45RO-negative cells, positively selected for CCR7, that made up naive CD8 cells, with terminally differentiated effector memory CD45RA+ cells excluded. Data came from immunoSEQ multiplex PCR; TCRdb stores just in-frame clones and leaves some out. The data contain almost 700,000 clones, about 92% of them singletons. The sequenced sample consisted of naive CD8+ T cells sorted from blood. The receptors originated from a man younger than 45 in good health.

The chain links TRBV9 to TRBJ1-2; D is ambiguous. This CDR3 has 13 residues. Germline CDR1 SGDLS, CDR2 YYNGEE. V lost 3 bases, J lost 6 bases, and 12 bases lay in between. This chain's CDR3 is CASSGLTGDGYTF. The CDR3 DNA reads as TGTGCCAGCAGCGGACTTACGGGCGATGGCTACACCTTC. Full variable domain (outside the CDR3, taken from reference TRBV9 and TRBJ1-2): DSGVTQTPKHLITATGQRVTLRCSPRSGDLSVYWYQQSLDQGLQFLIQYYNGEERAKGNILERFSAQQFPDLHSELNLSSLELGDSALYFCASSGLTGDGYTFGSGTRLTVV.

The DNA of the CDR3 is TGTGCCAGCAGTCGGGGGGCATACAATGAGCAGTTCTTC. It codes for CASSRGAYNEQFF. The chain recombines TRBV6-4 with TRBJ2-1; D might be TRBD2 (7 bases). The length of the CDR3 is 13 residues. Germline loops: CDR1 MRHNA, CDR2 SNTAGT. V lost 5 bases, J lost 4 bases, and 9 bases lay in between.

The V call is TRBV7-9, the J call TRBJ2-3, with 12 bases that match TRBD1. Germline CDR1 SEHNR, CDR2 FQNEAQ (reference sequence). Unmatched junction bases numbered 17, after V lost 10 bases and J lost 3 bases. This CDR3 has 18 residues. CDR3 DNA: TGTGCCACCAAACGTCCGCTGCGGGACAGGGGGCCAACAGATACGCAGTATTTT. This sequence encodes CATKRPLRDRGPTDTQYF.

Note on this clone: Other DNA sequences in the same sample also yield this CDR3. This chain connects TRBV27 to TRBJ2-3; D unresolved. CDR1 is MNHEY, CDR2 SMNVEV, per germline (reference sequence). Trimming cost V 2 bases and J 1 base, with 4 bases left between them. The CDR3 spans 13 residues. The CDR3 is CASSLPGTDTQYF. CDR3 nucleotide sequence: TGTGCCAGCAGTTTACCCGGCACAGATACGCAGTATTTT.

The rearrangement links TRBV28 to TRBJ2-7; 11 bases agree with TRBD2. With 4 bases clipped from V and 2 bases from J, the junction kept 4 bases outside the gene matches. The length of the CDR3 is 15 residues. Germline values: CDR1 MDHEN, CDR2 SYDVKM. CDR3 residues: CASSSLTSGAYEQYF. In DNA, the CDR3 is TGTGCCAGCAGTTCCCTGACTAGCGGGGCCTACGAGCAGTACTTC.

The chain has TRBV18 and TRBJ2-1; unclear D gene. V lost 0 bases to trimming and J lost 2 bases, with 14 bases between them. Germline CDR1 KGHSH, CDR2 LQKENI. The CDR3 loop spans 17 amino acids. The CDR3 here is CASSPPWSVNTYNEQFF. In DNA, the CDR3 is TGTGCCAGCTCACCACCGTGGTCTGTGAATACCTACAATGAGCAGTTCTTC.

The chain joins TRBV6-1 to TRBJ2-5; unclear D gene. The CDR3 covers 10 residues. The V end lost 7 bases, the J end lost 5 bases, and 5 bases lay between the germline ends. CDR1 is MNHNS and CDR2 is SASEGT in the germline V gene. The CDR3 reads CASTRETQYF. Written as DNA, the CDR3 is TGTGCCAGCACCCGGGAGACCCAGTACTTC.

This chain joins TRBV5-1 and TRBJ2-5; 13 bases align to TRBD2. The germline gives CDR1 SGHRS, CDR2 YFSETQ. V was clipped by 0 bases and J by 5 bases; unmatched bases: 7. The length of the CDR3 is 17 residues. The CDR3 DNA reads TGCGCCAGCAGCTTGGCGGGACTAGCGGGGCCCGGGGAGACCCAGTACTTC. This codes for CASSLAGLAGPGETQYF.

This chain joins TRBV5-6 and TRBJ1-1, with D unresolved. The CDR3 is made up of 14 amino acids. V gave up 0 bases and J gave up 3 bases, with 9 bases separating them. Germline assignment: CDR1 SGHDT and CDR2 YYEEEE. CDR3 sequence (DNA): TGTGCCAGCAGCTTGGGGGGTTGGGACACTGAAGCTTTCTTT. It codes for CASSLGGWDTEAFF. Full variable domain (rest looked up from reference TRBV5-6 and TRBJ1-1): DAGVTQSPTHLIKTRGQQVTLRCSPKSGHDTVSWYQQALGQGPQFIFQYYEEEERQRGNFPDRFSGHQFPNYSSELNVNALLLGDSALYLCASSLGGWDTEAFFGQGTRLTVV.

This chain joins TRBV7-9 and TRBJ2-1; D is undetermined. The V end was cut by 0 bases, the J end by 0 bases, with 3 bases between. CDR1 and CDR2 from the germline V gene are SEHNR and FQNEAQ (reference sequence). The CDR3 covers 14 residues. CDR3 sequence: CASSLANSYNEQFF. In DNA, the CDR3 is TGTGCCAGCAGCTTAGCTAACTCCTACAATGAGCAGTTCTTC.

The chain combines TRBV7-9 with TRBJ2-2; 10 nucleotides line up with TRBD2. CDR1 is SEHNR and CDR2 is FQNEAQ in the germline V gene (reference sequence). The CDR3 loop spans 19 amino acids. After removal of 4 bases from V and 5 bases from J, the junction contained 16 bases not matched to a gene. CDR3 in amino acids: CASSSFVGVAGGVTGELFF. The CDR3 DNA follows: TGTGCCAGCAGCTCCTTTGTCGGGGTAGCGGGAGGAGTGACCGGGGAGCTGTTTTTT.

J is TRBJ1-2 and V is TRBV18; the D is unclear. Germline values: CDR1 KGHSH, CDR2 LQKENI. Trimming removed 4 bases from V and 1 base from J, with 16 bases in between. This CDR3 spans 16 amino acids. CDR3 sequence: CASSLRPSDINYGYTF. Written as DNA, the CDR3 is TGTGCCAGCTCACTTCGGCCCAGTGATATTAACTATGGCTACACCTTC.

The V and J genes are TRBV7-9 and TRBJ2-3, with D possibly TRBD2 on 5 matching bases. This CDR3 spans 15 amino acids. V gave up 1 base and J gave up 6 bases, with 14 bases separating them. Germline CDR1 and CDR2: SEHNR and FQNEAQ (reference sequence). Written as DNA, the CDR3 is TGTGCCAGCAGCTTAGACGGCGGAAGAGGGGATACGCAGTATTTT. Residues: CASSLDGGRGDTQYF.

The CDR3 DNA reads as TGTGCCAGCAGCCAAGATACAGGGGGCGCCCGCACAGATACGCAGTATTTT. This codes for CASSQDTGGARTDTQYF. The chain joins TRBV14 to TRBJ2-3; 9 nucleotides line up with TRBD1. The CDR3 has 17 residues. With 0 bases clipped from V and 1 base from J, the junction kept 5 bases outside the gene matches. CDR1 is SGHDN, CDR2 FVKESK, per germline.

The V call is TRBV9, the J call TRBJ2-7, with 10 bases identical to TRBD2. V dropped 0 bases and J dropped 2; count of bases not matched to a gene: 5. CDR1 SGDLS and CDR2 YYNGEE come from the germline V gene. The CDR3 extends over 16 amino acids. The CDR3 loop is CASSVASLAGTYEQYF. CDR3 sequence (DNA): TGTGCCAGCAGCGTAGCTTCACTAGCGGGGACCTACGAGCAGTACTTC.

CDR3 DNA sequence: TGTGCCACCAGCAGAGATCCAACGAGCGGGGAGCTGTTTTTT. It yields the protein CATSRDPTSGELFF. The chain couples TRBV15 to TRBJ2-2; no firm D call. V dropped 0 bases and J dropped 7 bases, with 9 bases sitting between them. This CDR3 has 14 residues. Germline-derived CDR1 and CDR2 are LNHNV and YYDKDF (reference sequence).

The V call is TRBV7-8, the J call TRBJ2-7; D is uncertain. With 1 base removed from V and 0 bases from J, the gap between germline ends came to 10 bases. CDR1 SGHVS and CDR2 FQNEAQ come from the germline V gene. The CDR3 loop spans 15 amino acids. CDR3 protein: CASSLESVHSYEQYF. DNA of the CDR3: TGTGCCAGCAGCTTAGAATCTGTGCACTCCTACGAGCAGTACTTC.

The chain is built from TRBV4-1 and TRBJ1-2; D unclear. This CDR3 region has 14 residues. In germline, CDR1 is MGHRA, CDR2 YSYEKL. V was clipped by 2 bases and J by 4 bases, with 11 bases between them. The CDR3 sequence: CASSQRSTLYGYTF. CDR3 sequence (DNA): TGCGCCAGCAGCCAAAGGAGCACCCTCTATGGCTACACCTTC.

This clone was seen a single time. The chain carries TRBV7-9 and TRBJ2-2; possibly TRBD2 for D (6 bases). This CDR3 region has 15 residues. V shed 6 bases and J shed 2 bases, with 13 bases lying between them. Looked up from germline, CDR1 is SEHNR and CDR2 is FQNEAQ (reference sequence). The CDR3 DNA reads TGTGCCAGCAGGGGAGGAAGGACCAACACCGGGGAGCTGTTTTTT. Translation gives CASRGGRTNTGELFF.

The chain is built from TRBV5-1 and TRBJ2-1; possible D gene TRBD1, 6 bases. The CDR3 has 13 residues. V gave up 4 bases and J gave up 10 bases, with 15 bases separating them. Looked up from germline, CDR1 is SGHRS and CDR2 is YFSETQ. The CDR3, as DNA: TGCGCCAGCAGCGGACAGCCCGTCAGGGAGCAGTTCTTC. The encoded protein is CASSGQPVREQFF.

The chain has TRBV4-1 and TRBJ2-4, with unresolved D. Trimming took 0 bases from V and 11 from J, leaving 14 bases between them. The CDR3 length is 14 residues. CDR1 and CDR2 from the germline V gene are MGHRA and YSYEKL. DNA for the CDR3: TGCGCCAGCAGCCAAGATTCCTCTTCACCTTTTCAGTACTTC. Translation gives CASSQDSSSPFQYF.

The chain carries TRBV18 and TRBJ2-4; TRBD1 matches 10 bases. The V gene's germline CDR1 is KGHSH and CDR2 LQKENI. The CDR3 is 19 amino acids. The V and J ends lost 6 bases and 0 bases, in that order; junction bases with no gene match: 14. In DNA form, the CDR3 reads TGTGCCAGCTCCCCATCGGGACAGGGGCAAGTCATAGCCAAAAACATTCAGTACTTC. Amino acids: CASSPSGQGQVIAKNIQYF.

The chain couples TRBV11-2 to TRBJ1-1; tentatively, D is TRBD1 (5 bases). V lost 5 bases to trimming and J lost 2 bases, with 15 bases between them. Germline V gene data show CDR1 as SGHAT and CDR2 as FQNNGV. The CDR3 runs 15 residues. CDR3 protein: CASSGLTDFNTEAFF. The CDR3 DNA reads TGTGCCAGCAGCGGACTGACAGATTTCAACACTGAAGCTTTCTTT.